The 4 T cell receptor beta chains below come from one sample, sequenced in a study of spatial heterogeneity in lung cancer. Findings and limits, study-wide: How many expanded intratumoral alpha and beta TCRs were present tracked the tumor mutation count, which was a count of nonsynonymous mutations.

The time point was: sample taken at primary tumor resection. Their recognized antigens are unknown. TCRdb reprocessed the 5' RACE reads via MiXCR and lists one record per CDR3 protein. The profile shows about 13,000 distinct CDR3 sequences, roughly 5.6% of them singletons. Sequenced material: lung tumor tissue, taken at surgery. These receptors were collected from a male donor with early-stage non-small cell lung cancer.

The sample holds many counts of this clonotype. In a library made to pick up alpha chains, this beta chain is a stray read with a size that means little. The J gene is TRBJ2-3, the V gene TRBV20-1; D is undetermined. Germline loops: CDR1 DFQATT, CDR2 SNEGSKA (reference sequence). V shed 0 bases and J shed 4 bases, with 11 bases lying between them. The CDR3 has 14 amino acids. The CDR3, as DNA: TGCAGTGCTAGAGATCAAGGCGTAGCAGATACGCAGTATTTT. Protein product: CSARDQGVADTQYF.

The sample holds many counts of this clonotype. Within a library made for alpha chains, this beta chain is off target, and its count is uninformative. This chain joins TRBV12-3 or TRBV12-4 and TRBJ2-1; D gene uncertain. V gave up 4 bases and J gave up 0 bases, with 10 bases separating them. The CDR3 is 15 residues long. CDR3: CASSSDPTSYNEQFF. CDR3 sequence (DNA): TGTGCCAGCAGTTCGGACCCGACCTCCTACAATGAGCAGTTCTTC.

This clonotype came up many times. This beta chain is an unintended read in a library built for alpha chains; its size means little. The CDR3 sequence: CASSESTSGASTDTQYF. DNA for the CDR3: TGCGCCAGCAGTGAGTCGACTAGCGGAGCTAGCACAGATACGCAGTATTTT. This chain uses TRBV10-1 with TRBJ2-3; 9 nucleotides match TRBD2. The trim removed 0 bases at V and 0 bases at J, leaving 4 bases unmatched. There are 17 residues in the CDR3. Germline V gene lookup returns CDR1 WNHNN and CDR2 SYGVQD (reference sequence).

This clonotype is labeled as medium-sized (0.01 to 0.1%). With the library built for alpha chains, this beta chain is off target and its frequency is not meaningful. J is TRBJ2-1 and V is TRBV4-3; weak D call: TRBD1 (5 bases). V shed 4 bases and J shed 2 bases, with 6 bases lying between them. Germline lookup yields CDR1 LGHNA and CDR2 YSLEER. This CDR3 region has 13 residues. This chain's CDR3 is CASSRGPYNEQFF. The CDR3 bases are TGCGCCAGCAGCCGGGGCCCCTACAATGAGCAGTTCTTC.